The subject of this entry is one T cell receptor (beta chain). Its antigen is still unknown. The assay was immunoSEQ multiplex PCR, and TCRdb's table has in-frame clones only and misses some. Seen here are 130,000 to 150,000 clones, about 79% observed once, and the top ten hold around 13%. The data originate from a study of cytotoxic CD8 clonotypes in ibrutinib-treated CLL. Background on the study: Across samples, productive templates numbered more than 200,000 and productive rearrangements reached approximately 94,000 on average.

CDR1 and CDR2 (germline): SGHRS, YFSETQ. This CDR3 comprises 13 residues. V dropped 4 bases and J dropped 2 bases, with 9 bases sitting between them. Study findings and constraints: Clonality correlated strongly with circulating CD8+ T cells and exceeded age-matched healthy donors at baseline.

This sample comprised PBMCs, obtained after 12 months of ibrutinib treatment. The source of this sequence is a human donor with chronic lymphocytic leukemia. The V and J genes are TRBV5-1 and TRBJ1-2; D ambiguous. The CDR3 sequence: CASSPLPNYGYTF. DNA for the CDR3: TGCGCCAGCAGCCCTTTACCCAACTATGGCTACACCTTC.